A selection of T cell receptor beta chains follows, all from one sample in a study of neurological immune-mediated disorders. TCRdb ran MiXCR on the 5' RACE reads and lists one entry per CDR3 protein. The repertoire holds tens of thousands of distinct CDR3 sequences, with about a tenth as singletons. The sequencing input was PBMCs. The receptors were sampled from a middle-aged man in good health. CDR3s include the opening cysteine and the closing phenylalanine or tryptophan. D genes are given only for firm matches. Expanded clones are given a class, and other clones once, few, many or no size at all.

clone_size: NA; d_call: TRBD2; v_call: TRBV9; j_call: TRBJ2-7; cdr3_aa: CASSVALLAGTYEQYF; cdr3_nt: TGTGCCAGCAGCGTAGCCCTACTAGCGGGGACCTACGAGCAGTACTTC
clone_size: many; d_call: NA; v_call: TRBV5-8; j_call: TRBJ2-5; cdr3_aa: CASGPGPPGETQYF; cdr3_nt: TGTGCCAGCGGGCCGGGCCCCCCAGGAGAGACCCAGTACTTC
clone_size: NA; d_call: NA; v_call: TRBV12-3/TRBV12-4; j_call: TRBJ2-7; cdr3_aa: CASAPGPSLYEQYF; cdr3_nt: TGTGCTAGCGCCCCCGGGCCTAGTCTCTACGAGCAGTACTTC
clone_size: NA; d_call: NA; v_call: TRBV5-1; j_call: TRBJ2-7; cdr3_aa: CASSPTPDLFAKQYF; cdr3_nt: TGCGCCAGCAGCCCTACCCCGGACCTTTTTGCCAAGCAGTACTTC
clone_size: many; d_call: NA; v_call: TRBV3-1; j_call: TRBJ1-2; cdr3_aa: CASSQVPRTSGYTF; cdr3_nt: TGTGCCAGCAGCCAGGTGCCAAGGACCTCTGGCTACACCTTC
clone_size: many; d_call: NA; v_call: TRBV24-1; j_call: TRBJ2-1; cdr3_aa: CATSGGRGNNEQFF; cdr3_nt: TGTGCCACCAGTGGGGGTCGGGGCAACAATGAGCAGTTCTTC
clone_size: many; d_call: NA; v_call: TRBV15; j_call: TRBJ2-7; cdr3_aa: CATSRGPGPSLRYEQYF; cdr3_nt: TGTGCCACCAGCAGAGGACCGGGACCATCTTTACGCTACGAGCAGTACTTC
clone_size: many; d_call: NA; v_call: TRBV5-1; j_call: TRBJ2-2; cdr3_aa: CASTLRQQDTGELFF; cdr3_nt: TGCGCCAGCACCCTTCGACAGCAGGACACCGGGGAGCTGTTTTTT
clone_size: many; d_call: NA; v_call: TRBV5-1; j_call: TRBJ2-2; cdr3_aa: CASHDWYVRTKAGELFF; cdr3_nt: TGCGCCAGCCACGATTGGTACGTCAGGACCAAGGCCGGGGAGCTGTTTTTT
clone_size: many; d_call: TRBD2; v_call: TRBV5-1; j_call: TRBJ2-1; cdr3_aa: CASSSAGGRNEQFF; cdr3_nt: TGCGCCAGCAGCTCAGCGGGGGGACGCAATGAGCAGTTCTTC
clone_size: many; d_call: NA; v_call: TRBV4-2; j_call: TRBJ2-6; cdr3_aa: CASSPEGVSGANVLTF; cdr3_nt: TGTGCCAGCAGCCCCGAGGGAGTCTCTGGGGCCAACGTCCTGACTTTC
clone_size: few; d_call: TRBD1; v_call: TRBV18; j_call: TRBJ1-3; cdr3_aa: CASSPQGDGNTIYF; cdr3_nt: TGTGCCAGCTCACCTCAGGGGGACGGAAACACCATATATTTT
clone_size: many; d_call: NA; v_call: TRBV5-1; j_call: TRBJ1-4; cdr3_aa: CASSHIGTHEKLFF; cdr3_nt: TGCGCCAGCAGCCACATCGGGACTCATGAAAAACTGTTTTTT
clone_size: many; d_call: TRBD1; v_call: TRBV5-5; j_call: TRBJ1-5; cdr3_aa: CASSLDRGDGQPQHF; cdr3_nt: TGTGCCAGCAGTTTAGACAGGGGGGACGGTCAGCCCCAGCATTTT
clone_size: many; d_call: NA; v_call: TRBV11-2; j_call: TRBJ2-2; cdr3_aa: CASSLGRGTGELFF; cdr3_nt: TGTGCCAGCAGCTTAGGTCGGGGAACCGGGGAGCTGTTTTTT
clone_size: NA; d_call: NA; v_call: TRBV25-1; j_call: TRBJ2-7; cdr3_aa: CASSPPSDSYEQYF; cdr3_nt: TGTGCCAGCAGTCCACCCTCGGACTCCTACGAGCAGTACTTC
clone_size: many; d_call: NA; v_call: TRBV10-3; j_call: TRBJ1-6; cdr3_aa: CAISESTVNSPLHF; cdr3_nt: TGTGCCATCAGTGAGTCTACGGTGAATTCACCCCTCCACTTT
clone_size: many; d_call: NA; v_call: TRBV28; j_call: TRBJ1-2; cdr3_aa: CASTSGALNYGYTF; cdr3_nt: TGTGCCAGCACCTCAGGTGCCCTTAACTATGGCTACACCTTC
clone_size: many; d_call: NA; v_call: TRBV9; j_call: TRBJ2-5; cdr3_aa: CASSIVGEGGETQYF; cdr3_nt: TGTGCCAGCAGCATAGTGGGTGAGGGGGGGGAGACCCAGTACTTC
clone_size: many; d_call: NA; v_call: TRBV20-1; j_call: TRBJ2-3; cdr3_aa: CSGGVLADTQYF; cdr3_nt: TGCAGTGGGGGTGTGTTGGCAGATACGCAGTATTTT
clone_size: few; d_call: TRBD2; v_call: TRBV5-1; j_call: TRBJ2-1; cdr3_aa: CASSWTSGAHNEQFF; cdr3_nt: TGCGCCAGCTCCTGGACTAGCGGAGCCCACAATGAGCAGTTCTTC
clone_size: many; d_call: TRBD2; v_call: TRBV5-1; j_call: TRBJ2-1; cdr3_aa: CASSRGGDAYNEQFF; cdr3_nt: TGCGCCAGCAGCCGCGGGGGGGACGCGTACAATGAGCAGTTCTTC
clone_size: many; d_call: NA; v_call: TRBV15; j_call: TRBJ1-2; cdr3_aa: CATSREDSADYGYTF; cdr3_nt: TGTGCCACCAGCAGAGAGGACAGTGCGGACTATGGCTACACCTTC
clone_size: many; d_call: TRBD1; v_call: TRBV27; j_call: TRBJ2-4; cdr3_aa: CASTSLGTGENIQYF; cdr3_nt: TGTGCCAGCACTTCCTTAGGGACAGGGGAAAACATTCAGTACTTC